This T cell receptor beta chain was identified during a study of CD8+CD57+ T cells in acquired aplastic anemia. Study context: Roughly 3.1 ug was the average amount of DNA from sorted CD4+ and CD8+ cells. Study findings and constraints: There were some 27 CD8+ CDR3 sequences that occurred in both patients and controls.

Regarding this clonotype: Antigen: not known.

Patients chosen for sequencing had CD8+CD57+ cells that had expanded, as shown by flow cytometry. Each patient had severe acquired aplastic anemia. According to the study, genomic DNA was the template for TCR beta VDJ and CDR3 profiling. TCRdb ran MiXCR on the reads and lists one entry per CDR3 protein. This sample has about 290,000 distinct CDR3 sequences, with roughly 61% found just once. The sequenced sample was sorted CD4+, CD8+, or CD8+CD57+ T cells (not recorded which) from PBMCs. The receptor was isolated from a human donor with aplastic anemia.

CDR3 residues: CATSIRTGTNEQFF. In nucleotides, the CDR3 is TGTGCCACCAGCATAAGGACAGGGACTAATGAGCAGTTCTTC. The chain links TRBV15 to TRBJ2-1, with 8 positions matching TRBD1. CDR3 length: 14 amino acids. Trimming cost V 4 bases and J 7 bases; bases outside gene matches: 6. Germline V lookup: CDR1 LNHNV, CDR2 YYDKDF (reference sequence).